This TCR beta chain comes out of a study of cytomegalovirus exposure and HLA in healthy donors. Study information: Approximately 81% of around 390 genotyped donors fell in the Caucasian-associated ancestry cluster.

Concerning this clone itself: The antigen remains unidentified.

General study points: The study put around 180 TCR beta chains on its list as cytomegalovirus-associated.

Germline-derived CDR1 and CDR2 are LGHNA and YNFKEQ. J was trimmed by 7 bases and V by 7 bases; bases with no gene match: 18. The length of the CDR3 is 16 residues. PCR employed 60 Vbeta and 13 Jbeta primers. Clones were read by immunoSEQ multiplex PCR, and TCRdb kept only the in-frame ones, dropping some. This table holds over 35,000 clones, approximately 75% found once. The sequenced material came from PBMCs. The receptor was isolated from a young man in good health and CMV-seronegative. V usage is TRBV4-2 and J usage is TRBJ2-7; 8 nucleotides match TRBD2. The CDR3, as DNA: TGTGCCAGCACCAGAACAACGGGGGGGGCCCTAGTGGAGCAGTACTTC. Protein sequence: CASTRTTGGALVEQYF.